The present entry profiles one TCR beta chain with its context. Trimming took 1 base from V and 6 from J, leaving 14 bases between them. The CDR3 is 15 residues long. Germline CDR1 reads LNHDA; CDR2 reads SQIVND (reference sequence). The data originate from a study of T cell changes during pregnancy in multiple sclerosis. The assay was immunoSEQ multiplex PCR, and TCRdb's table has in-frame clones only and misses some. The table shows around 63,000 clones, with around nine tenths occurring only once. This sequence joins TRBV19 and TRBJ2-3, with D perhaps matching TRBD1 (6 bases). The input for sequencing was peripheral blood, taken in the third trimester of pregnancy. This sequence originates from a female donor in good health, enrolled as a control in a pregnancy study. Here the CDR3 DNA reads TGTGCCAGTAGTATAGTTCCAGGGGTCGAGGATACGCAGTATTTT. Protein: CASSIVPGVEDTQYF. Full variable domain (outside the CDR3, taken from reference TRBV19 and TRBJ2-3): DGGITQSPKYLFRKEGQNVTLSCEQNLNHDAMYWYRQDPGQGLRLIYYSQIVNDFQKGDIAEGYSVSREKKESFPLTVTSAQKNPTAFYLCASSIVPGVEDTQYFGPGTRLTVL.